The next 32 T cell receptor beta chains were all read from a single sample in a study of T cells in Graves' hyperthyroidism and ophthalmopathy. What was amplified from RNA transcripts were TCR beta CDR3 regions. Carried out on the TCR CDR3, a first-round RT-PCR used the HTBI primer set. MiXCR, applied by TCRdb to the multiplex PCR reads, yields one record per CDR3 protein. The data show over 700,000 distinct CDR3 sequences, approximately 18% seen once. Sequenced: blood. These receptors were taken from a woman in her forties or fifties with Graves' hyperthyroidism that later progressed to Graves' ophthalmopathy.

Concerning this clonotype itself: The CDR3 does not end in the conserved phenylalanine or tryptophan, so this is likely a read error. The V call is TRBV7-9, the J call TRBJ1-1; 7 bases map to TRBD1. Trimming at V came to 1 base and at J to 0 bases, leaving 11 bases not matched to a gene. CDR3 length: 18 amino acids. Germline V CDR1 and CDR2: SEHNR, FQNEAQ (reference sequence). CDR3 loop: CASSLVRAGGLMNTEAFS. The CDR3 DNA reads TGTGCCAGCAGCTTAGTTCGGGCAGGGGGATTAATGAACACTGAAGCTTTCTCT.

This clonotype was observed at least ten times. The chain links TRBV2 to TRBJ2-1; the match to TRBD2 covers 9 bases. The CDR3 runs 14 residues. Losses at the gene ends were 3 bases for V and 9 bases for J; bases not matched to a gene: 6. Germline loops: CDR1 SNHLY, CDR2 FYNNEI. The CDR3 sequence: CASSEERGEVEQFF. CDR3 DNA: TGTGCCAGCAGTGAGGAGCGGGGGGAGGTTGAGCAGTTCTTC.

This clonotype showed up many times. This chain connects TRBV13 to TRBJ1-1; TRBD1 aligns across 7 bases. The V gene end was trimmed by 3 bases and the J gene end by 3 bases; junction bases not matched to a gene: 1. The germline CDR1 and CDR2 sequences are PRHDT and FYEKMQ (reference sequence). The CDR3 has 13 residues. This CDR3 reads CASSFTGDTEAFF. The CDR3, as DNA: TGTGCCAGCAGCTTCACAGGGGACACTGAAGCTTTCTTT.

Comment on this clonotype: Germline and junction disagree at one end, which may indicate a read error. V and J are TRBV7-3 and TRBJ1-2, with D possibly TRBD1 on 6 matching bases. This CDR3 comprises 14 residues. Germline CDR1 reads SGHTA; CDR2 reads FQGTGA. DNA for the CDR3: TGTGCCAGCACCTTAGGTGACAGGACCTATGGCTACACCTTC. Its protein is CASTLGDRTYGYTF.

The CDR3 sequence: CASLDRGPVTYEQYF. The CDR3 nucleotides read TGTGCCAGCCTGGACAGGGGGCCGGTGACCTACGAGCAGTACTTC. This rearrangement joins TRBV2 to TRBJ2-7, with 11 bases aligning to TRBD1. Germline values: CDR1 SNHLY, CDR2 FYNNEI. This CDR3 is built from 15 residues. The V segment lost 8 bases and the J segment 2 bases; nucleotides outside the gene matches: 8.

The chain combines TRBV12-3 or TRBV12-4 with TRBJ1-5; TRBD1 matches 8 bases. This CDR3 is 19 amino acids long. J gave up 3 bases and V 3 bases, and 16 bases lay outside the gene matches. The CDR3 DNA reads TGTGCCAGCAGTTTTAGGAGGGCGGGACAGGCTTTCACCAATCAGCCCCAGCATTTT. This gives the protein CASSFRRAGQAFTNQPQHF.

This chain connects TRBV5-4 to TRBJ1-1, with D possibly matching TRBD1 (6 bases). Germline CDR1 reads SGHNT; CDR2 reads YYREEE (reference sequence). With 6 bases removed from V and 6 bases from J, the gap between germline ends came to 30 bases. This CDR3 region has 18 residues. Here the CDR3 reads CASTSKLGGGGAVAEAFF. In DNA form, the CDR3 reads TGTGCCAGCACCTCTAAACTCGGAGGCGGGGGCGCGGTGGCTGAAGCTTTCTTT.

The V and J genes are TRBV5-1 and TRBJ2-3; 7 bases match TRBD1. The CDR3 contains 15 residues. Unmatched junction bases numbered 6, after V lost 2 bases and J lost 3 bases. Germline V gene data show CDR1 as SGHRS and CDR2 as YFSETQ. The CDR3 sequence is CASSFDDRATDTQYF. DNA for the CDR3: TGCGCCAGCAGCTTTGACGACAGGGCGACAGATACGCAGTATTTT.

This clonotype appeared a few times. The CDR3 reads CAWSSLTGELFF. CDR3 nucleotides: TGTGCCTGGAGCAGCTTAACCGGGGAGCTGTTTTTT. The chain combines TRBV30 with TRBJ2-2; D call uncertain. Germline loops: CDR1 GTSNPN, CDR2 SVGIG (reference sequence). The CDR3 extends over 12 amino acids. Trimming removed 3 bases at V and 5 bases at J, with 7 bases between.

This clonotype has at least ten counts. V is TRBV9 and J is TRBJ2-7, with D maybe TRBD2 (6 bases). The CDR3 consists of 15 residues. Deletions cut 1 base from V and 0 bases from J, with 11 bases between. Looked up from germline, CDR1 is SGDLS and CDR2 is YYNGEE. The DNA for the CDR3 is TGTGCCAGCAGCGTAAGGGACTCGAGCTCCTACGAGCAGTACTTC. Protein sequence: CASSVRDSSSYEQYF.

In this sample, this clonotype turned up many times. Here the CDR3 DNA reads TGTGCCAGCAGTTACTCATATACCGGGACGGACTATGGCTACACCTTC. It is translated as CASSYSYTGTDYGYTF. The chain carries TRBV6-2 or TRBV6-3 and TRBJ1-2, with D perhaps TRBD1 (5 bases). The germline CDR1 and CDR2 sequences are MNHEY and SVGEGT. The CDR3 consists of 16 residues. Trimming pared 0 bases from V and 3 bases from J, leaving 14 bases between.

For this clonotype: This is likely a read error, given that the CDR3 carries no conserved phenylalanine or tryptophan at its end. This chain links TRBV12-3 or TRBV12-4 with TRBJ1-4, with D tentatively TRBD1 (6 bases). The CDR3 length is 18 residues. The V end was cut by 0 bases, the J end by 0 bases, with 14 bases between. CDR3: CASSLALTGFATNEKLFL. CDR3 in DNA: TGTGCCAGCAGTTTAGCGTTGACAGGATTCGCAACTAATGAAAAACTGTTTCTT.

The sample holds many counts of this clonotype. The chain is built from TRBV18 and TRBJ1-2; D may be TRBD1 (5 bases). The germline V gene encodes CDR1 KGHSH and CDR2 LQKENI. This CDR3 comprises 15 residues. V shed 2 bases and J shed 4 bases, with 14 bases lying between them. CDR3: CASSPKAGPGYGYTF. Written as DNA, the CDR3 is TGTGCCAGCTCACCAAAGGCGGGGCCAGGCTATGGCTACACCTTC. Full variable domain (missing parts from reference TRBV18 and TRBJ1-2): NAGVMQNPRHLVRRRGQEARLRCSPMKGHSHVYWYRQLPEEGLKFMVYLQKENIIDESGMPKERFSAEFPKEGPSILRIQQVVRGDSAAYFCASSPKAGPGYGYTFGSGTRLTVV.

Comment on this clonotype: Possible read error: a much larger clone is one base away. The J gene is TRBJ2-5, the V gene TRBV15, with 9 nucleotides matching TRBD2. Germline values: CDR1 LNHNV, CDR2 YYDKDF (reference sequence). The CDR3 has 13 residues. CDR3 nucleotides: TGTGCCACCAGCAGAATAGCGGGGGAGACCCGGTACTTC. It specifies CATSRIAGETRYF.

The chain combines TRBV2 with TRBJ2-7, with a weak D call TRBD1 (6 bases). V lost 3 bases, J lost 0 bases, and 12 bases lay in between. This CDR3 spans 15 amino acids. Looked up from germline, CDR1 is SNHLY and CDR2 is FYNNEI. The CDR3 nucleotides read TGTGCCAGCAGTGATCAGGGGATAAGCTCCTACGAGCAGTACTTC. This sequence encodes CASSDQGISSYEQYF.

This clonotype was counted many times. V is TRBV20-1 and J is TRBJ2-5; a weak D match, TRBD2 (5 bases). Trimming cost V 3 bases and J 4 bases, with 12 bases left between them. In germline, CDR1 is DFQATT, CDR2 SNEGSKA (reference sequence). The CDR3 loop spans 13 amino acids. This CDR3 is CSASSLAGETQYF. Here the CDR3 DNA reads TGCAGTGCTAGTAGTCTAGCAGGAGAGACCCAGTACTTC.

In its sample, this clonotype was seen a few times. This rearrangement joins TRBV7-3 to TRBJ2-1, with a tentative D call TRBD2 (5 bases). The germline V gene encodes CDR1 SGHTA and CDR2 FQGTGA. V lost 6 bases and J 7 bases, leaving 16 bases between the germline ends. The CDR3 sequence is 14 residues long. The CDR3 nucleotides read TGTGCCAGCAGTCTCGGACTGAGTGGGAATGAGCAGTTCTTC. This codes for CASSLGLSGNEQFF.

The DNA of the CDR3 is TGCGCCAGCAGCTTGATCGGGCAGTCCTACGAGCAGTACTTC. Translating it yields CASSLIGQSYEQYF. The chain has TRBV5-1 and TRBJ2-7; D is undetermined. Trimming took 1 base from V and 1 from J, leaving 9 bases between them. From germline, CDR1 is SGHRS and CDR2 YFSETQ. This CDR3 contains 14 residues.

The J gene is TRBJ1-4, the V gene TRBV6-5; no definite D call. CDR1 is MNHEY, CDR2 SVGAGI, per germline. The CDR3 has 16 amino acids. V was trimmed by 2 bases and J by 0 bases, leaving 10 bases between them. CDR3 sequence reads: CASSYGDITTNEKLFF. CDR3 DNA: TGTGCCAGCAGTTACGGCGACATCACAACTAATGAAAAACTGTTTTTT.

This clonotype was observed many times. At one of its ends the junction is not consistent with the germline gene, which may arise from a read error. This chain connects TRBV11-2 to TRBJ1-1, with TRBD1 as a possible D gene (5 bases). Germline values: CDR1 SGHAT, CDR2 FQNNGV. This CDR3 has 13 amino acids. The DNA for the CDR3 is TGTGCCAGCAGATTAGAGAATAAGCCAGGGGCTTTCTTT. Protein: CASRLENKPGAFF.

Concerning this clonotype itself: As the CDR3 is not closed by the conserved phenylalanine or tryptophan, this likely results from a read error. V and J are TRBV19 and TRBJ2-6; D not resolved. Germline V gives CDR1 LNHDA, CDR2 SQIVND (reference sequence). V shed 3 bases and J shed 1 base, with 10 bases lying between them. The CDR3 has 16 residues. The CDR3 sequence is CASSINILSGANVLTL. In nucleotides, the CDR3 is TGTGCCAGTAGTATCAATATCCTTTCTGGGGCCAACGTCCTGACTCTC.

Comments on this clonotype: The junction departs from the called germline gene at one end, perhaps through a read error. The gene calls are TRBV7-7 and TRBJ1-4, with 8 bases that match TRBD1. Germline V gives CDR1 SSHAT, CDR2 FNYEAQ (reference sequence). The length of the CDR3 is 15 residues. The chain's CDR3 is CASSLETGVNEKLFF. The CDR3, as DNA: TGTGCTAGCAGCTTAGAGACAGGGGTTAATGAAAAACTGTTTTTT.

As regards this clonotype: A much bigger clone sits one base away, suggesting this may be a read error. The chain employs TRBV7-3 and TRBJ2-7; 10 nucleotides match TRBD1. The CDR3 is 14 residues long. Germline lookup yields CDR1 SGHTA and CDR2 FQGTGA. The CDR3 DNA reads TGTGCCAGCAGCCCACGACAGGGGGCCTACAAGCAGTACTTC. It codes for CASSPRQGAYKQYF.

The sample holds many counts of this clonotype. The V gene is TRBV2, the J gene TRBJ2-5, with TRBD2 matching 12 bases. With 10 bases clipped from V and 5 bases from J, the junction kept 11 bases outside the gene matches. The germline CDR1 and CDR2 sequences are SNHLY and FYNNEI. The CDR3 runs to 15 residues. The CDR3 sequence: CATAGLAGGPETQYF. CDR3 nucleotide sequence: TGTGCCACGGCTGGCCTAGCGGGGGGGCCGGAGACCCAGTACTTC.

In this sample, this clonotype turned up many times. This chain connects TRBV20-1 to TRBJ2-1, with 7 positions matching TRBD2. The germline V gene encodes CDR1 DFQATT and CDR2 SNEGSKA (reference sequence). V gave up 3 bases and J gave up 4 bases; unmatched junction bases: 15. The CDR3 is 17 amino acids. Here the CDR3 DNA reads TGCAGTGCTAGGACCGACTCCTGGGCGGGGGAATACAATGAGCAGTTCTTC. Amino acid sequence: CSARTDSWAGEYNEQFF.

This clonotype was observed a few times. It is unclear where the CDR3 begins or ends on the DNA, so no DNA is shown, and the CDR3 is as TCRdb lists it. V usage is TRBV20-1 and J usage is TRBJ1-3. Germline assignment: CDR1 DFQATT and CDR2 SNEGSKA (reference sequence). The CDR3 has 13 residues if both end residues are counted. CDR3 loop: CSARVGTGNTTYF.

This clonotype was seen repeatedly, ten times or more. V usage is TRBV7-8 and J usage is TRBJ2-7, with 7 bases that match TRBD1. The length of the CDR3 is 16 residues. The germline gives CDR1 SGHVS, CDR2 FQNEAQ. The V segment lost 0 bases and the J segment 0 bases; nucleotides outside the gene matches: 5. CDR3 nucleotides: TGTGCCAGCAGCTTAGCGGACAGGACCTTCTCCTACGAGCAGTACTTC. This gives the protein CASSLADRTFSYEQYF. The full variable domain, with the rest looked up from reference TRBV7-8 and TRBJ2-7, is GAGVSQSPRYKVAKRGQDVALRCDPISGHVSLFWYQQALGQGPEFLTYFQNEAQLDKSGLPSDRFFAERPEGSVSTLKIQRTQQEDSAVYLCASSLADRTFSYEQYFGPGTRLTVT.

As to this clonotype: With a much larger clone just one base away, this may be a read error. V and J are TRBV5-1 and TRBJ2-5; TRBD1 matches 9 bases. This CDR3 spans 13 amino acids. Per germline, CDR1 SGHRS and CDR2 YFSETQ. The CDR3 DNA is TGCGTCAGCAGGTGGGACAGGGAAGAGACCCAGTACTTC. Translating gives CVSRWDREETQYF.

The CDR3 protein is CAWSPLAGYTGELFF. For the CDR3, the DNA is TGTGCCTGGAGTCCCCTAGCGGGTTACACCGGGGAGCTGTTTTTT. This chain joins TRBV30 and TRBJ2-2, with 8 bases lining up with TRBD2. This CDR3 has 15 residues. J was trimmed by 3 bases and V by 2 bases; bases with no gene match: 5. Germline V lookup: CDR1 GTSNPN, CDR2 SVGIG (reference sequence).

The genes are TRBV10-3 and TRBJ2-1, with a weak D call TRBD2 (6 bases). The CDR3 sequence is 12 residues long. Trimming left V 8 bases short and J 4 bases short, with 9 bases between. Per the germline V gene, CDR1 is ENHRY and CDR2 is SYGVKD. CDR3 nucleotide sequence: TGTGCCATCGATAGCGGTTACAATGAGCAGTTCTTC. Amino acid sequence: CAIDSGYNEQFF.

This clonotype has more than one count but fewer than ten. V usage is TRBV6-1 and J usage is TRBJ1-6; D unresolved. The CDR3 spans 16 residues. The germline V gene encodes CDR1 MNHNS and CDR2 SASEGT. V was pared by 5 bases and J by 0 bases, with 11 bases between. In DNA, the CDR3 is TGTGCCAGCAGTTTGACCCGAGGCTCCTATAATTCACCCCTCCACTTT. Residues: CASSLTRGSYNSPLHF.

This clonotype was seen at least ten times. CDR3 sequence reads: CASSPARGHGYTF. CDR3 DNA sequence: TGTGCCAGCAGCCCCGCAAGGGGGCATGGCTACACCTTC. The rearrangement uses TRBV11-2 and TRBJ1-2; TRBD1 aligns across 7 bases. The CDR3 totals 13 residues. Germline CDR1 reads SGHAT; CDR2 reads FQNNGV. V trimming: 5 bases; J trimming: 6 bases; junction bases outside the gene matches: 6.